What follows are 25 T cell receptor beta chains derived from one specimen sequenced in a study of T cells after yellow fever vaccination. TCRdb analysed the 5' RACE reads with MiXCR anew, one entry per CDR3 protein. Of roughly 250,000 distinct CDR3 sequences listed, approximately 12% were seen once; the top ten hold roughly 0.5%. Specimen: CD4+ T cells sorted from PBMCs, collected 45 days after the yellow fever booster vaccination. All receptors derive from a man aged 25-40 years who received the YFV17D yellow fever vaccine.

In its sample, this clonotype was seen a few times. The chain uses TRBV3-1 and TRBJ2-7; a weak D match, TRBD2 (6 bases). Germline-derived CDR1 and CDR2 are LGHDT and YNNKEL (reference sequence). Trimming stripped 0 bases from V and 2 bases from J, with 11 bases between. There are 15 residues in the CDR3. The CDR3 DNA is TGTGCCAGCAGCCAAGAGTCCCGGGGGACCTACGAGCAGTACTTC. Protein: CASSQESRGTYEQYF.

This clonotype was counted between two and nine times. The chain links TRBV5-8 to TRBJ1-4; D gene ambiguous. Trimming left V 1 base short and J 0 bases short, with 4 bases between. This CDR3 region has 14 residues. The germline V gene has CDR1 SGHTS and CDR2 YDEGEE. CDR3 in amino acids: CASSLTPTNEKLFF. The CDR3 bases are TGTGCCAGCAGCTTGACACCAACTAATGAAAAACTGTTTTTT.

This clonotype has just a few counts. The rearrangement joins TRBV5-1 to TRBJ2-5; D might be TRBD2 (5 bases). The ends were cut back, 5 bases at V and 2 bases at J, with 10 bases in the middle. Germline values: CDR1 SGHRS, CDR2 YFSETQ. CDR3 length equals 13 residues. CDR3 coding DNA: TGCGCCAGCAGTCCGGGAATACAAGAGACCCAGTACTTC. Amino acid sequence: CASSPGIQETQYF.

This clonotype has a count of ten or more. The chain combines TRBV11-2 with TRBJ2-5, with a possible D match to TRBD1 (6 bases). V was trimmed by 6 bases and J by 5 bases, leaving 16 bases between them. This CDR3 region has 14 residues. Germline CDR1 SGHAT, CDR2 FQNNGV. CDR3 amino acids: CASRHRAGTETQYF. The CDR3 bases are TGTGCCAGCAGGCACAGGGCCGGGACGGAGACCCAGTACTTC.

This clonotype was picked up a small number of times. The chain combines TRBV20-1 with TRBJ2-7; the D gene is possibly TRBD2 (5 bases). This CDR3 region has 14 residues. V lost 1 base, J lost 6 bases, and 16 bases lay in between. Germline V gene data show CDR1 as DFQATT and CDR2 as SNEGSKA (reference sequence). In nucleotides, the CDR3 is TGCAGTGCTAGAGGTAGGATGAGGGAAGGCGAGCAGTACTTC. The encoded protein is CSARGRMREGEQYF.

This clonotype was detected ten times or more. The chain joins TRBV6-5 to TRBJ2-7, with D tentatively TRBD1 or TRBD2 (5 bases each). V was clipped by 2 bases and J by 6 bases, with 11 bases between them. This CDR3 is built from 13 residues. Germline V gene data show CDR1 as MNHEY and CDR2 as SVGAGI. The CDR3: CASSYPGTPEQYF. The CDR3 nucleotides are TGTGCCAGCAGTTACCCCGGGACGCCCGAGCAGTACTTC.

This CDR3 is CASSFQPGTAAYEQYF. In DNA form, the CDR3 reads TGTGCCAGCAGCTTCCAACCCGGGACGGCAGCCTACGAGCAGTACTTC. This chain connects TRBV7-2 to TRBJ2-7; D is perhaps TRBD1 or TRBD2 (5 bases each). The CDR3 runs to 16 residues. V was shortened by 3 bases and J by 2 bases, with 17 bases between the two germline ends. Germline CDR1 reads SGHTA; CDR2 reads FQGNSA.

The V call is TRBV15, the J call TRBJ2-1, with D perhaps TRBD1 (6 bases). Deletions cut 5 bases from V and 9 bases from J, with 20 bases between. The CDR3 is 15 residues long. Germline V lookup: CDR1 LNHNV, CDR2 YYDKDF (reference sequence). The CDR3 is CATSPYSTGSGEQFF. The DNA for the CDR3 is TGTGCCACCAGCCCATACTCGACAGGCTCGGGTGAGCAGTTCTTC. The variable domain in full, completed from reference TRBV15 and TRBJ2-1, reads DAMVIQNPRYQVTQFGKPVTLSCSQTLNHNVMYWYQQKSSQAPKLLFHYYDKDFNNEADTPDNFQSRRPNTSFCFLDIRSPGLGDTAMYLCATSPYSTGSGEQFFGPGTRLTVL.

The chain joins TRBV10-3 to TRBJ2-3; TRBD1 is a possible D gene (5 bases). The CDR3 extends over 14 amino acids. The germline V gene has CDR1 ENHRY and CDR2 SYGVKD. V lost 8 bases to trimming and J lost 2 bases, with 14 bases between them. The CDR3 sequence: CAILDRLNTDTQYF. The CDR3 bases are TGTGCCATCCTAGACAGATTAAACACAGATACGCAGTATTTT.

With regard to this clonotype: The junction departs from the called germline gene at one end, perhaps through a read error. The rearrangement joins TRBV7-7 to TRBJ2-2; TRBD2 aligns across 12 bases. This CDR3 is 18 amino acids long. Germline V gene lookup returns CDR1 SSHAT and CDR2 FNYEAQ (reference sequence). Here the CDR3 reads CASSLGTLAGGHTGELFF. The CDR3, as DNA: TGTGCTAGCAGCTTAGGGACACTAGCGGGAGGACACACCGGGGAGCTGTTTTTT.

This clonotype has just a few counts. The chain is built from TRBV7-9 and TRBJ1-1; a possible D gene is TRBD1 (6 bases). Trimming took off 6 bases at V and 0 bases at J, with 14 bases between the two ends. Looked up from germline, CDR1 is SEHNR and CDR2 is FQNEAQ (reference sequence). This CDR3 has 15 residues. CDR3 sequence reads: CASRAETGLNTEAFF. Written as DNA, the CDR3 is TGTGCCAGCAGGGCCGAAACAGGGCTGAACACTGAAGCTTTCTTT.

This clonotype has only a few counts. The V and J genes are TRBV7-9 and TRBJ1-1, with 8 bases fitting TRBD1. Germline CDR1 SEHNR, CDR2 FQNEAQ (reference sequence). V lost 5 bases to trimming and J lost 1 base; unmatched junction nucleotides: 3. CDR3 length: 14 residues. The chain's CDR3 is CASSAGGANTEAFF. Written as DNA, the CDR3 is TGTGCCAGCAGCGCAGGGGGCGCGAACACTGAAGCTTTCTTT.

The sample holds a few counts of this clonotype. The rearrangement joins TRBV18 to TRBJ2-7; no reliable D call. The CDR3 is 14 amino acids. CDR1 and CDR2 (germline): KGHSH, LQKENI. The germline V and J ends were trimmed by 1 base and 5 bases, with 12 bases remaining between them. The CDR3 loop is CASSPQRVGDEQYF. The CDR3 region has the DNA TGTGCCAGCTCACCACAAAGGGTAGGCGACGAGCAGTACTTC.

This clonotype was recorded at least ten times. CDR3 sequence (DNA): TGTGCCAGCAGCTTGGTAGGCAGTTACAATGAGCAGTTCTTC. Encoded protein: CASSLVGSYNEQFF. This chain links TRBV5-6 with TRBJ2-1; D is undetermined. This CDR3 is 14 amino acids long. CDR1 is SGHDT and CDR2 is YYEEEE in the germline V gene. With 0 bases removed from V and 4 bases from J, the gap between germline ends came to 8 bases.

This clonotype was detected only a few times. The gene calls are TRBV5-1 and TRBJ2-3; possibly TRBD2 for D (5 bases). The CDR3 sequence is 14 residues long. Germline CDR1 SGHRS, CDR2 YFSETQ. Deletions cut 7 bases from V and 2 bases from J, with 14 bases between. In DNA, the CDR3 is TGCGCCAGCGGGAATAGCGACTCCACAGATACGCAGTATTTT. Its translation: CASGNSDSTDTQYF.

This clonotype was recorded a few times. The CDR3 DNA is TGCGCCAGCAGCAGAGGAGAGGCCTACGAGCAGTACTTC. It yields the protein CASSRGEAYEQYF. The chain is built from TRBV4-3 and TRBJ2-7, with D hard to call. The ends were cut back, 5 bases at V and 2 bases at J, with 10 bases in the middle. Germline CDR1 LGHNA, CDR2 YSLEER. CDR3 length: 13 amino acids.

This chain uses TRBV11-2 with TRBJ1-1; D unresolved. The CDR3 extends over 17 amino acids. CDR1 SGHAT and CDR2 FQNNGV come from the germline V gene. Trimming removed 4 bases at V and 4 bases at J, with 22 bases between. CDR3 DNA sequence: TGTGCCAGCAGCTCCCGGAGGGTGGCGGAAAAAAGCACTGAAGCTTTCTTT. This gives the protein CASSSRRVAEKSTEAFF.

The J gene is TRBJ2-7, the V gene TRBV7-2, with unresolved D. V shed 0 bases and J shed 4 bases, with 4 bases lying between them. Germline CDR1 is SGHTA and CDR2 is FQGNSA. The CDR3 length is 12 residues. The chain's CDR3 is CASSLALYEQYF. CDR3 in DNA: TGTGCCAGCAGCTTAGCGCTTTACGAGCAGTACTTC.

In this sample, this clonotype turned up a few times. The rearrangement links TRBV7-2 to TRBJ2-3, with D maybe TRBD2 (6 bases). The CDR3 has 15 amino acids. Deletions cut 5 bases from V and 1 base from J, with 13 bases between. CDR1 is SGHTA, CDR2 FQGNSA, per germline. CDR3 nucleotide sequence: TGTGCCAGCAGCGCCGCTAGCGCACGCACAGATACGCAGTATTTT. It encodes CASSAASARTDTQYF.

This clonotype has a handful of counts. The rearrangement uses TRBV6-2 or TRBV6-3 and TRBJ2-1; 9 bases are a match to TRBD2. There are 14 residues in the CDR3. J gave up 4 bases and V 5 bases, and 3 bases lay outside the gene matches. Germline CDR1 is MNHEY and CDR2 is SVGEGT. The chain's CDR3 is CASSKTSGYNEQFF. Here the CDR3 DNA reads TGTGCCAGCAGTAAGACTAGCGGATACAATGAGCAGTTCTTC.

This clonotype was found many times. The CDR3 DNA is TGCAGCGCCTCAAGCCCCTCGTTCGATACGCAGTATTTT. Its protein product is CSASSPSFDTQYF. The chain is built from TRBV29-1 and TRBJ2-3; D call uncertain. The V end lost 7 bases, the J end lost 6 bases, and 17 bases lay between the germline ends. The CDR3 contains 13 residues. CDR1 is SQVTM and CDR2 is ANQGSEA in the germline V gene.

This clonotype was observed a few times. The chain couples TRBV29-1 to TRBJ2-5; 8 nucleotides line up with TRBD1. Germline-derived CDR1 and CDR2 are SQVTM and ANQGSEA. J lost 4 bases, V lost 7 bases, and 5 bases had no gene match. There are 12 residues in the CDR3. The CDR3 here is CSAYRGAETQYF. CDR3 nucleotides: TGCAGCGCCTACAGGGGGGCAGAGACCCAGTACTTC.

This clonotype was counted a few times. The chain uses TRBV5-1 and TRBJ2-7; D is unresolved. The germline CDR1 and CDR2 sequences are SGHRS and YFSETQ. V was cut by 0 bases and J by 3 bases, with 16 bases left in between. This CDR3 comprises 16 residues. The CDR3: CASSLASRTWDYEQYF. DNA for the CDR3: TGCGCCAGCAGCTTGGCCTCGAGGACGTGGGACTACGAGCAGTACTTC.

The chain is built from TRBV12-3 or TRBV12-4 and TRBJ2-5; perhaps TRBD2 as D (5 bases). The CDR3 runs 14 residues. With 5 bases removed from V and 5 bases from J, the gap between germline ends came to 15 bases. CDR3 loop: CASSPARGWETQYF. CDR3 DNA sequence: TGTGCCAGCAGTCCCGCCCGGGGTTGGGAGACCCAGTACTTC.

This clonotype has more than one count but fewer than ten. CDR3 sequence reads: CASSSSSGATDTQYF. As DNA, the CDR3 is TGTGCCAGCAGCTCCTCTAGCGGGGCGACAGATACGCAGTATTTT. The chain combines TRBV5-4 with TRBJ2-3; TRBD2 matches 9 bases. The CDR3 is 15 residues long. Trimming at V came to 3 bases and at J to 3 bases, leaving 5 bases not matched to a gene. Looked up from germline, CDR1 is SGHNT and CDR2 is YYREEE (reference sequence).